This T cell receptor beta chain originates from a study of identical twins. TCRdb called the 5' RACE reads again in MiXCR, with one record for every CDR3 protein. The table records about 1.7 million distinct CDR3 sequences, around a third of them present only once. Comment on this clonotype: No antigen is known for it.

Overall study findings and caveats: Zero-insertion analyses could be partly confounded by invariant MAIT and iNKT cells. There was more out-of-frame TCR alpha sharing in monozygotic twins than models estimated.

The material sequenced was cord blood. This TCR was sampled from a newborn girl in good health.

The CDR3 DNA reads as TGTGCCAGCTCACCACAGACAAGTCCTAATGAAAAACTGTTTTTT. It is translated as CASSPQTSPNEKLFF. The chain has TRBV18 and TRBJ1-4; the D is unclear. V shed 1 base and J shed 3 bases, with 9 bases lying between them. The V gene's germline CDR1 is KGHSH and CDR2 LQKENI. The CDR3 has 15 residues. Full variable domain (outside the CDR3, taken from reference TRBV18 and TRBJ1-4): NAGVMQNPRHLVRRRGQEARLRCSPMKGHSHVYWYRQLPEEGLKFMVYLQKENIIDESGMPKERFSAEFPKEGPSILRIQQVVRGDSAAYFCASSPQTSPNEKLFFGSGTQLSVL.